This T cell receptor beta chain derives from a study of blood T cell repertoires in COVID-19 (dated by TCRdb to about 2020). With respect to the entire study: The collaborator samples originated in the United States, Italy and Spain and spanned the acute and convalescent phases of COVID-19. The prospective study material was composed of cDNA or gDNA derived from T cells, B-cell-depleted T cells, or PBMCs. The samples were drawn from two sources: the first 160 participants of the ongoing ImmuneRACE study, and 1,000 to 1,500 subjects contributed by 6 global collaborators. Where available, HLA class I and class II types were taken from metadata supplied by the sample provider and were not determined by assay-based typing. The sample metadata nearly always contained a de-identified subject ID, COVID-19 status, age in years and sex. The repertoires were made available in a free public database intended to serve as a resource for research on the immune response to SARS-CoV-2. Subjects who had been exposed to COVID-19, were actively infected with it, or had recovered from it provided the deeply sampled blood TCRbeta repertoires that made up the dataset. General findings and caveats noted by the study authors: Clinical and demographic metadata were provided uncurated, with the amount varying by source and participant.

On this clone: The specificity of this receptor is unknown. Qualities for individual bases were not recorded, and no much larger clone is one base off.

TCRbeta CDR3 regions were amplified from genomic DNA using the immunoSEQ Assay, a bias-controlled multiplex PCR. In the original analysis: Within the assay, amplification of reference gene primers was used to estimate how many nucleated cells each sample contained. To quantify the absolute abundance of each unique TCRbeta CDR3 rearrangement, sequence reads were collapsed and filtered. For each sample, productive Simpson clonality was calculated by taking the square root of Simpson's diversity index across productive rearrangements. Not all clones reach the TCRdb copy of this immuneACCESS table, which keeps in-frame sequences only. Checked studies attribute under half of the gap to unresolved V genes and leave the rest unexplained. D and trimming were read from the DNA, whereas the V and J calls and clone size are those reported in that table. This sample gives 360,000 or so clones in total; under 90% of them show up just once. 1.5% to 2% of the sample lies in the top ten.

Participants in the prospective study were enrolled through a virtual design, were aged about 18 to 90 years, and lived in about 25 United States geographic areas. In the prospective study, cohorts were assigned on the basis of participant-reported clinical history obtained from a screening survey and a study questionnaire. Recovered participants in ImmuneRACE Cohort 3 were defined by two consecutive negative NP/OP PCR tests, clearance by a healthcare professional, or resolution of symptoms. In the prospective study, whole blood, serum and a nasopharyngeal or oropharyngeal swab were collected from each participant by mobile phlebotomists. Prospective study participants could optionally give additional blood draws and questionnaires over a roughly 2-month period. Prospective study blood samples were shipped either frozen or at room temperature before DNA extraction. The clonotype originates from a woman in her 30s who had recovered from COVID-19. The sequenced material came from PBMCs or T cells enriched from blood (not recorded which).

The CDR3: CAWAKREADTQYF. The DNA reads as follows: TGTGCCTGGGCAAAGCGGGAAGCAGATACGCAGTATTTT. This chain joins TRBV30 to TRBJ2-3; TRBD2 matches 7 bases in the middle. CDR1 and CDR2 (GTSNPN, SVGIG) derive from the germline V gene (reference sequence). Its CDR3 holds 13 amino acids, cysteine through phenylalanine. Only the CDR3 DNA is retained, 39 bases long and in frame from the first base. Ends trimmed: V by 5 bases, J by 4 bases; bases unmatched to a gene: 6.